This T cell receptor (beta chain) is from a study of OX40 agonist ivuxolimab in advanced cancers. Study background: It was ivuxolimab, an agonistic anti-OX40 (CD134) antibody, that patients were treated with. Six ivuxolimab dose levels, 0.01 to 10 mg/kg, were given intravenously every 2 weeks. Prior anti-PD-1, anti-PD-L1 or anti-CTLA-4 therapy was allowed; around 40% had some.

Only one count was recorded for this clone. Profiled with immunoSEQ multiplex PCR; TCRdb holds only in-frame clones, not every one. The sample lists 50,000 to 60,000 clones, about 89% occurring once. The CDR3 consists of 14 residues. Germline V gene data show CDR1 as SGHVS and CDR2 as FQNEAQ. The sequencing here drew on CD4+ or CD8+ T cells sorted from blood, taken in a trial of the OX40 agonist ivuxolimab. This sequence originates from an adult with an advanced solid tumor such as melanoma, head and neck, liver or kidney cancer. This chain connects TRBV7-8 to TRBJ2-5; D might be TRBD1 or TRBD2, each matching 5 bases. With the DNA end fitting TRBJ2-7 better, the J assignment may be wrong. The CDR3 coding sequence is TGTGCCAGCAGCTTCCCGGGACGGCTCTACGAGCAGTACTTC. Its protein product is CASSFPGRLYEQYF.